This T cell receptor (beta chain) comes out of a study of blood T cell repertoires in COVID-19. Study in general: Sites across the United States, Italy and Spain contributed samples from acute and convalescent COVID-19.

Cohorts were assigned according to the clinical history that participants reported. Recovered status applied to Cohort 3 donors who had two consecutive negative PCRs. It also applied to those with clearance or with symptom resolution. Produced via immunoSEQ multiplex PCR; TCRdb's table is partial and in-frame only. Among a few hundred thousand clones, over 80% were seen once, and the ten largest hold about 6.6%. Source material: PBMCs or T cells enriched from blood (not recorded which). The TCR sequence derives from a woman in her thirties or forties who had recovered from COVID-19.

CDR3 residues: CASSPTGNTQPQHF. The CDR3 bases are TGTGCCAGCAGCCCGACAGGGAACACTCAGCCCCAGCATTTT. The chain combines TRBV11-2 with TRBJ1-5, with 7 nucleotides matching TRBD1. This CDR3 spans 14 amino acids. Germline values: CDR1 SGHAT, CDR2 FQNNGV. J lost 6 bases, V lost 5 bases, and 7 bases had no gene match.